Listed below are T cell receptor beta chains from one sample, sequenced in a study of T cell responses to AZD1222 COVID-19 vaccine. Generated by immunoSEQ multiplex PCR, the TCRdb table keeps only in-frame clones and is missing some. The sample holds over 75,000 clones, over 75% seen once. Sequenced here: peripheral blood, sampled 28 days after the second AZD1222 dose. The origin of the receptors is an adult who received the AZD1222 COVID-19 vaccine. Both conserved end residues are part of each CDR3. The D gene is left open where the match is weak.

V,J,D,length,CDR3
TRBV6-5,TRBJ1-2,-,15,CASSYSGTGFYGYTF
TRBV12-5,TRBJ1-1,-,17,CASGSNARGLVNTEAFF
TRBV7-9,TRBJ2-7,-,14,CASSLTESSYEQYF
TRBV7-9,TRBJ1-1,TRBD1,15,CASSFSNRGNTEAFF
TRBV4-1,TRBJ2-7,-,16,CASSQEPDREGYEQYF
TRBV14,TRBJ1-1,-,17,CASSQASGTRPNTEAFF
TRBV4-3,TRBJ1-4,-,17,CASSQGSGGLTNEKLFF
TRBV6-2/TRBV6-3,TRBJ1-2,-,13,CGSSERQHYGYTF
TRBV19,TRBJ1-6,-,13,CASRGGGDSPLHF
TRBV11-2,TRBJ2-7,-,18,CASSLARGTPISVGEQYF
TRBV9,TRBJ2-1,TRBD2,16,CASSVYGLAAGGEQFF
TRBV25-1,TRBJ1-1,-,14,CASRPVNRDTEAFF
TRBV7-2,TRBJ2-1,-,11,CASSFHYEQFF
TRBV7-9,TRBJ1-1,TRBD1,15,CASSLQGAGNTEAFF
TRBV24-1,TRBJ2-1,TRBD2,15,CATSEGGRASNEQFF
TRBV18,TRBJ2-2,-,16,CASSPGWGSNTGELFF
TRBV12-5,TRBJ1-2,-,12,CASGLDGHDYTF
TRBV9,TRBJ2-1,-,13,CASSPPSDNEQFF
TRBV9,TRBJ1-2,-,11,CASSASYGYTF
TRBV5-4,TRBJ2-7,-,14,CASSLGGTSYEQYF
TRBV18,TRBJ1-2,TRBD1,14,CASSPTDRDYGYTF
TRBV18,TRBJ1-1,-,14,CASSPGALNTEAFF
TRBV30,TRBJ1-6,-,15,CAWSVMAHGNSPLHF
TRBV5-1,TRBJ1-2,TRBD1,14,CASSPGTVLNGYTF
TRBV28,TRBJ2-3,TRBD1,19,CASSGTGTGFGVALDTQYF
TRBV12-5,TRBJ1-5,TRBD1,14,CASGPQGGEQPQHF
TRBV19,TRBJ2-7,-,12,CASSIGEYEQYF
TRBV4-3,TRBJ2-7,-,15,CASIKRPGPRYEQYF
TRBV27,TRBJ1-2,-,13,CASSLQQNYGYTF
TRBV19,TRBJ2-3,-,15,CASSIIRGRTDTQYF
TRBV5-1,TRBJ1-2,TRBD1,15,CASSTDRGRGTGYTF
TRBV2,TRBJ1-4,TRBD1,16,CASSDPGTGEDEKLFF
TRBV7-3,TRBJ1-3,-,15,CASSRAITFGNTIYF
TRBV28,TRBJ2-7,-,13,CASSLPATYGQYF
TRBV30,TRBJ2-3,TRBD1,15,CAWEIQGAAMGTQYF
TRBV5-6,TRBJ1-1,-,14,CASSLGTAWREAFF
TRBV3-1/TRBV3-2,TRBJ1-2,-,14,CASSQLDSNYGYTF
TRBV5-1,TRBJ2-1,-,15,CASSLVPHQYNEQFF
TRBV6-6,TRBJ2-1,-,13,CASSLTWGDKQFF
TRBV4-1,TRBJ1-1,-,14,CASSQESSLAQAFF
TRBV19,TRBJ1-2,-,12,CASSIDGLGYTF
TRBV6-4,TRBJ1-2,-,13,CASSGMGRYGYTF
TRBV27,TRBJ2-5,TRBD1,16,CASSLSGAGGLETQYF
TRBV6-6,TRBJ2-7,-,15,CASSYGSRRGYEQYF
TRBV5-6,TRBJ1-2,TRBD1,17,CASSFRLTGGWLHGYTF
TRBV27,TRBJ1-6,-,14,CASSLQGWNSPLHF